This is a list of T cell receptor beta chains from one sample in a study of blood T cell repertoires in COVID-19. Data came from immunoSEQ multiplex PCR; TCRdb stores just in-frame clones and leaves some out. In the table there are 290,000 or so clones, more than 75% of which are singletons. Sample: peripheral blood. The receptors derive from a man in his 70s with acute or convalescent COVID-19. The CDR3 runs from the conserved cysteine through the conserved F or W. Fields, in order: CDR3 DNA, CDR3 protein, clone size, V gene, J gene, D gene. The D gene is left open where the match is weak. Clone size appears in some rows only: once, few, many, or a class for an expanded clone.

TGTGCCACCAGTGATCCCGGGACTAGCGGCTACAATGAGCAGTTCTTC	CATSDPGTSGYNEQFF	once	TRBV24-1	TRBJ2-1	TRBD2
TGTGCCAGCAGCCAATACCTAGATTCCTCCGCCTACGAGCAGTACTTC	CASSQYLDSSAYEQYF	NA	TRBV4-2	TRBJ2-7	NA
TGTGCCAGCAGCCACGGGGCCTACGAGCAGTACTTC	CASSHGAYEQYF	NA	TRBV7-9	TRBJ2-7	NA
TGTGCCAGCAGTTATGCAGGGCCCAATCAGCCCCAGCATTTT	CASSYAGPNQPQHF	NA	TRBV6-5	TRBJ1-5	NA
TGTGCCAGCAGCCAATCTGAAGGGGGAGCTAATGAAAAACTGTTTTTT	CASSQSEGGANEKLFF	once	TRBV4-2	TRBJ1-4	NA
TGTGCCAGCAGGTCCGACAGGGACGTAGGCCAGCCCCAGCATTTT	CASRSDRDVGQPQHF	NA	TRBV27	TRBJ1-5	TRBD1
TGTGCCAGTAGTCTCACAGGTAGCCGGGCGACCCAGTACTTC	CASSLTGSRATQYF	NA	TRBV19	TRBJ2-5	NA
TGTGCCAGCTCACCACCCCAAACGGGACTCCGGGTGGATACGCAGTATTTT	CASSPPQTGLRVDTQYF	NA	TRBV18	TRBJ2-3	NA
TGTGCCACCAGCAGAGATCATGGGGCACTTAGAGGCCCCCAGCATTTT	CATSRDHGALRGPQHF	NA	TRBV15	TRBJ1-5	NA
TGTGCCAGTAGTAGGATACAGGGGAGCTCCTATAATTCACCCCTCCACTTT	CASSRIQGSSYNSPLHF	NA	TRBV19	TRBJ1-6	TRBD1
TGTGCCATCAACCAGATCCCTAACTATGGCTACACCTTC	CAINQIPNYGYTF	NA	TRBV10-3	TRBJ1-2	NA
TGTGCCTGGAGTGTACGGGGGGTCCTAATCGAAAAACTGTTTTTT	CAWSVRGVLIEKLFF	once	TRBV30	TRBJ1-4	NA
TGTGCCAGCAGCTTGTGGACTAGCGGGGGCTCTCAAGAGACCCAGTACTTC	CASSLWTSGGSQETQYF	NA	TRBV5-4	TRBJ2-5	TRBD2
TGTGCCGCCTATGCGGCAGCCCCCTCCGAGCAGTACTTC	CAAYAAAPSEQYF	NA	TRBV2	TRBJ2-7	NA
TGCGCCAGCAGCCAAGATCTATGGAGCCTGGGCGGGGAGCTGTTTTTT	CASSQDLWSLGGELFF	NA	TRBV4-3	TRBJ2-2	NA
TGCGCCAGCAGCTTTTCGGGACAGGTCATGTATGAGCAGTTCTTC	CASSFSGQVMYEQFF	NA	TRBV5-1	TRBJ2-1	TRBD1
TGTGCCACGCGACAGGATACGCAGTATTTT	CATRQDTQYF	NA	TRBV19	TRBJ2-3	NA
TGTGCCAGCAGACCTATGCTTGCTAGCGACGAGCAGTACTTC	CASRPMLASDEQYF	NA	TRBV11-2	TRBJ2-7	NA
TGTGCCAGCAGACCCGGAAGACTTGAGACCCAGTACTTC	CASRPGRLETQYF	few	TRBV6-5	TRBJ2-5	NA
TGTGCCAGCTCAGAAGGGACAGGGGGCGTCACTGAAGCTTTCTTT	CASSEGTGGVTEAFF	NA	TRBV18	TRBJ1-1	TRBD1
TGTGCCAGCAGACAGACAGGGGTATACACTGAAGCTTTCTTT	CASRQTGVYTEAFF	NA	TRBV25-1	TRBJ1-1	TRBD1
TGTGCCAGCAGCCTACAGGGATTTATCCGACAGGGGGGTTACCAGCCCCAGCATTTT	CASSLQGFIRQGGYQPQHF	NA	TRBV3-1/TRBV3-2	TRBJ1-5	TRBD1
TGTGCCAGCAGCTTCGGCGGCGGCCAGAGCTATGGCTACACCTTC	CASSFGGGQSYGYTF	once	TRBV7-2	TRBJ1-2	NA